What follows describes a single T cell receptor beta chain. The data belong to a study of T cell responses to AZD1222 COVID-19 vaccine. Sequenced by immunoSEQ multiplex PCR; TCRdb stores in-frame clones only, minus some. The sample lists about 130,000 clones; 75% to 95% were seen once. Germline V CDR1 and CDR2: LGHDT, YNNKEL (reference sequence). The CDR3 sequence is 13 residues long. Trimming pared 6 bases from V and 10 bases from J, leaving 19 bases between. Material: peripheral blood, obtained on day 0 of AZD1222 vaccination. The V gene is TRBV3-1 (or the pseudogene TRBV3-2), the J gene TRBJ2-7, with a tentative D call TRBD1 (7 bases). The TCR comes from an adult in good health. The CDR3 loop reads CASSAGQNFRQYF. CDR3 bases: TGTGCCAGCAGTGCGGGACAGAACTTCAGACAGTACTTC.